Following are 17 T cell receptor beta chains from one sample sequenced in a study of human T cells and chemical hapten exposure. From the RACE reads, TCRdb called clonotypes with MiXCR, one entry per CDR3 protein. The sample has fewer than 100,000 distinct CDR3 sequences, around 10% seen once; the top ten hold 1.6%. Documented time point: patch test 2, 6 weeks after DPC sensitization. Treatment denoted: therapeutic diphenylcyclopropenone sensitization with weekly scalp DPC. Source: whole blood, taken in connection with sensitization to the hapten diphenylcyclopropenone (DPC). These receptors originate from a man aged 18 to 29 with alopecia areata. Some clones in this sample may be carry-over from other donors' samples.

This clonotype was recorded many times. The genes are TRBV7-8 and TRBJ2-6, with D possibly called TRBD1 or TRBD2 (5 bases each). With 5 bases removed from V and 4 bases from J, the gap between germline ends came to 21 bases. Germline V lookup: CDR1 SGHVS, CDR2 FQNEAQ. The CDR3 has 18 residues. Here the CDR3 DNA reads TGTGCCAGCAGCCAAGGGGAGCGGTGGAAAGCGGGGGCCAACGTCCTGACTTTC. Protein sequence: CASSQGERWKAGANVLTF.

In this sample, this clonotype turned up once. This sequence joins TRBV6-5 and TRBJ1-1; D is ambiguous. Germline V gives CDR1 MNHEY, CDR2 SVGAGI. V gave up 7 bases and J gave up 8 bases, with 17 bases separating them. The CDR3 is made up of 13 amino acids. In DNA form, the CDR3 reads TGTGCCAGCACTCTTACTAGCGGCACCGAAGCTTTCTTT. Translation gives CASTLTSGTEAFF.

The chain couples TRBV5-1 to TRBJ1-1; perhaps TRBD1 as D (5 bases). Trimming removed 2 bases at V and 1 base at J, with 15 bases between. CDR3 length: 16 residues. In germline, CDR1 is SGHRS, CDR2 YFSETQ. The DNA of the CDR3 is TGCGCCAGCAGCTTAAGCCACCTGGGGGAGAACACTGAAGCTTTCTTT. As protein: CASSLSHLGENTEAFF.

The V call is TRBV7-2, the J call TRBJ2-4, with 7 bases matching TRBD1. This CDR3 spans 15 amino acids. J was trimmed by 1 base and V by 5 bases; bases with no gene match: 5. Germline assignment: CDR1 SGHTA and CDR2 FQGNSA. The CDR3 sequence: CASSVPTGAKNIQYF. CDR3 in DNA: TGTGCCAGCAGCGTCCCGACAGGGGCCAAAAACATTCAGTACTTC.

The rearrangement uses TRBV4-3 and TRBJ1-2; D may be TRBD1 (6 bases). Germline V CDR1 and CDR2: LGHNA, YSLEER. With 6 bases removed from V and 5 bases from J, the gap between germline ends came to 16 bases. The CDR3 is made up of 14 amino acids. The CDR3 protein is CASRSTGTSYGYTF. The CDR3 DNA reads TGCGCCAGCAGGTCTACCGGGACAAGTTATGGCTACACCTTC.

This clonotype was counted many times. The chain joins TRBV18 to TRBJ1-1; the match to TRBD1 covers 10 bases. V shed 0 bases, J shed 0 bases, and the junction held 4 bases outside the gene matches. Germline V gives CDR1 KGHSH, CDR2 LQKENI. This CDR3 is built from 17 residues. In DNA, the CDR3 is TGTGCCAGCTCACCACCGGACAGGGGGGAGATGAACACTGAAGCTTTCTTT. Encoded protein: CASSPPDRGEMNTEAFF.

This clonotype was recorded many times. This rearrangement joins TRBV4-3 to TRBJ1-1; no clear D gene. Per germline, CDR1 LGHNA and CDR2 YSLEER. Trimming took 0 bases from V and 5 from J, leaving 7 bases between them. The CDR3 totals 13 residues. The CDR3 DNA reads as TGCGCCAGCAGCCAAGATCCGTGGACTGAAGCTTTCTTT. This encodes CASSQDPWTEAFF.

On this clonotype itself: This may be a read error, as it is one base from a much larger clone. The V gene is TRBV24-1, the J gene TRBJ2-1; D is unresolved. Trimming pared 3 bases from V and 0 bases from J, leaving 14 bases between. The CDR3 runs to 17 residues. CDR1 and CDR2 (germline): KGHDR, SFDVKD. The CDR3, as DNA: TGTGCCACCAGTGATCCCCTTAACACCGTCTCCTACAATGAGCAGTTCTTC. Its protein product is CATSDPLNTVSYNEQFF.

The chain is built from TRBV12-3 or TRBV12-4 and TRBJ2-1; D possibly uses TRBD1 or TRBD2 (5 bases each). This CDR3 is built from 15 residues. Trimming cost V 5 bases and J 10 bases, with 21 bases left between them. This chain's CDR3 is CASSLRDGGTAEQFF. The DNA of the CDR3 is TGTGCCAGCAGTCTACGGGACGGAGGTACGGCAGAGCAGTTCTTC.

The CDR3 DNA is TGTGCCAGCAGCTTAGCCGGGCAACTTCACCTCTCCTACGAGCAGTACTTC. Translation: CASSLAGQLHLSYEQYF. The V and J genes are TRBV7-6 and TRBJ2-7; no reliable D call. The CDR3 is 17 amino acids. CDR1 and CDR2 from the germline V gene are SGHVS and FNYEAQ. V lost 0 bases and J lost 0, with 15 bases in between. The variable domain in full, completed from reference TRBV7-6 and TRBJ2-7, reads GAGVSQSPRYKVTKRGQDVALRCDPISGHVSLYWYRQALGQGPEFLTYFNYEAQQDKSGLPNDRFSAERPEGSISTLTIQRTEQRDSAMYRCASSLAGQLHLSYEQYFGPGTRLTVT.

This clonotype was counted at least ten times. The chain couples TRBV20-1 to TRBJ1-6; 9 nucleotides line up with TRBD1. The V segment lost 3 bases and the J segment 7 bases; nucleotides outside the gene matches: 4. CDR1 and CDR2 (germline): DFQATT, SNEGSKA (reference sequence). CDR3 length: 14 amino acids. The CDR3: CSARRQGVNSPLHF. CDR3 DNA sequence: TGCAGTGCTAGGAGACAGGGGGTCAATTCACCCCTCCACTTT.

Of note for this clonotype: Just one base apart from a much larger clone, this may be a read error. This chain joins TRBV18 and TRBJ2-7; 8 nucleotides align to TRBD2. After removal of 6 bases from V and 3 bases from J, the junction contained 10 bases not matched to a gene. Germline lookup yields CDR1 KGHSH and CDR2 LQKENI. CDR3 size: 15 residues. In DNA form, the CDR3 reads TGTGCCAGCTCGGAAGCCGTGACTAGCGACTACGAGCAGTACTTC. This translates into CASSEAVTSDYEQYF.

This clonotype appeared many times. The rearrangement joins TRBV6-5 to TRBJ1-5, with D possibly matching TRBD1 (6 bases). Trimming stripped 3 bases from V and 7 bases from J, with 13 bases between. The V gene's germline CDR1 is MNHEY and CDR2 SVGAGI. CDR3 length equals 14 residues. The CDR3 sequence is CASSYMRGDQPQHF. The CDR3 coding sequence is TGTGCCAGCAGTTATATGAGGGGGGACCAGCCCCAGCATTTT.

At least ten counts were recorded for this clonotype. The chain couples TRBV29-1 to TRBJ2-3, with 9 bases fitting TRBD2. This CDR3 spans 15 amino acids. The V gene's germline CDR1 is SQVTM and CDR2 ANQGSEA. J lost 2 bases, V lost 4 bases, and 7 bases had no gene match. CDR3 protein: CSVGLWTSDTDTQYF. The CDR3 region has the DNA TGCAGCGTTGGACTATGGACTAGCGACACAGATACGCAGTATTTT.

This clonotype has more than one count but fewer than ten. The DNA is omitted, as the CDR3 cannot be located on it reliably, and the CDR3 follows TCRdb's listing. The CDR3 sequence is CASSSSAGPYEQYF. The rearrangement links TRBV6-2 or TRBV6-3 to TRBJ2-7. From its first to its last residue, the CDR3 has 14 amino acids. The germline CDR1 and CDR2 sequences are MNHEY and SVGEGT.

This clonotype came up many times. The CDR3 spells CASTSGLGRGYSNQPQHF. The CDR3 nucleotides are TGTGCCAGTACCTCGGGACTAGGAAGGGGTTATAGCAATCAGCCCCAGCATTTT. The chain couples TRBV19 to TRBJ1-5; TRBD1 is a possible D gene (5 bases). V lost 7 bases to trimming and J lost 0 bases, with 22 bases between them. This CDR3 comprises 18 residues. Germline V gives CDR1 LNHDA, CDR2 SQIVND (reference sequence). The full variable domain, its missing parts supplied by reference TRBV19 and TRBJ1-5, is DGGITQSPKYLFRKEGQNVTLSCEQNLNHDAMYWYRQDPGQGLRLIYYSQIVNDFQKGDIAEGYSVSREKKESFPLTVTSAQKNPTAFYLCASTSGLGRGYSNQPQHFGDGTRLSIL.

This clonotype was seen more than once but under ten times. One junction end disagrees with the germline gene, perhaps due to a read error. V is TRBV4-3 and J is TRBJ1-6; no firm D call. The CDR3 is made up of 15 amino acids. Per germline, CDR1 LGHNA and CDR2 YSLEER. Here the CDR3 reads CVSSQEKKRNSPLHF. CDR3 nucleotides: TGCGTCAGCAGCCAAGAAAAGAAAAGGAATTCACCCCTCCACTTT.